Following are 17 T cell receptor beta chains from one sample sequenced in a study of beta chain features in type 1 diabetes. Sequencing targeted expressed TCRB transcripts, as all isolated RNA had been reverse transcribed. Only in-frame clones appear in the TCRdb table, and some are missing; sequencing was by immunoSEQ multiplex PCR. Of about 360,000 clones in the sample, roughly 12% were seen once. Sequencing input: naive CD4+ T cells from blood. The source is a man aged 18 to 35 in good health.

This CDR3 is CSVPDRWQFF. Here the CDR3 DNA reads TGCAGTGTCCCGGACAGATGGCAGTTCTTC. The chain is built from TRBV20-1 and TRBJ2-1; a weak D match, TRBD1 (6 bases). V lost 7 bases and J lost 12, with 13 bases in between. This CDR3 spans 10 amino acids. Germline CDR1 is DFQATT and CDR2 is SNEGSKA (reference sequence).

The chain combines TRBV7-7 with TRBJ2-1; 8 nucleotides agree with TRBD2. Germline values: CDR1 SSHAT, CDR2 FNYEAQ (reference sequence). The V and J ends lost 5 bases and 5 bases, in that order; junction bases with no gene match: 8. The CDR3 is 15 amino acids. The CDR3 spells CASSREAGAHNEQFF. The CDR3 coding sequence is TGTGCCAGCAGCCGAGAAGCGGGGGCTCACAATGAGCAGTTCTTC.

The gene calls are TRBV30 and TRBJ2-7; 8 bases are a match to TRBD2. The CDR3 is made up of 15 amino acids. Trimming took 3 bases from V and 1 from J; bases not matched to a gene: 8. Germline V lookup: CDR1 GTSNPN, CDR2 SVGIG (reference sequence). The CDR3 bases are TGTGCCTGGAGCGACGGGAGGGGCCCATCCTACGAGCAGTACTTC. It encodes CAWSDGRGPSYEQYF.

This clone showed up just a few times. This sample includes further DNA sequences coding for the same CDR3. J is TRBJ2-3 and V is TRBV9; the D is unclear. V lost 3 bases and J lost 2, with 7 bases in between. This CDR3 is 13 amino acids long. Germline V gene lookup returns CDR1 SGDLS and CDR2 YYNGEE. CDR3 amino acids: CASSASSTDTQYF. The CDR3 DNA reads as TGTGCCAGCAGCGCTAGTTCCACAGATACGCAGTATTTT. The full variable domain, in which reference TRBV9 and TRBJ2-3 provide the parts outside the CDR3, is DSGVTQTPKHLITATGQRVTLRCSPRSGDLSVYWYQQSLDQGLQFLIQYYNGEERAKGNILERFSAQQFPDLHSELNLSSLELGDSALYFCASSASSTDTQYFGPGTRLTVL.

This clone was seen only a few times. The rearrangement uses TRBV4-1 and TRBJ2-7; a possible D gene is TRBD2 (9 bases). V dropped 1 base and J dropped 7 bases, with 29 bases sitting between them. Germline V gene sequence: CDR1 MGHRA, CDR2 YSYEKL. The CDR3 is 19 amino acids. CDR3 protein: CASSQGGPSGDRPAEEQYF. The DNA for the CDR3 is TGCGCCAGCAGCCAAGGTGGCCCTAGCGGGGACAGGCCGGCGGAGGAGCAGTACTTC.

The chain links TRBV7-2 to TRBJ2-2, with D possibly being TRBD2 (6 bases). V was pared by 4 bases and J by 2 bases, with 17 bases between. The germline V gene encodes CDR1 SGHTA and CDR2 FQGNSA. The CDR3 length is 17 residues. DNA for the CDR3: TGTGCCAGCAGCTCTCGCCGGGAGACACGAAACACCGGGGAGCTGTTTTTT. Its translation is CASSSRRETRNTGELFF.

A note on this clone: Distinct nucleotide sequences in the sample also encode this CDR3. This CDR3 reads CAWSVGGETQYF. In DNA, the CDR3 is TGTGCCTGGAGTGTGGGGGGAGAGACCCAGTACTTC. V is TRBV30 and J is TRBJ2-5; TRBD2 might be the D (6 bases). Germline V gene sequence: CDR1 GTSNPN, CDR2 SVGIG (reference sequence). CDR3 length: 12 amino acids. V was shortened by 0 bases and J by 4 bases, with 6 bases between the two germline ends.

This clone was seen a handful of times. The rearrangement uses TRBV7-8 and TRBJ2-5; the match to TRBD1 covers 7 bases. The V and J ends lost 2 bases and 4 bases, in that order; junction bases with no gene match: 4. CDR3 length: 14 amino acids. The V gene's germline CDR1 is SGHVS and CDR2 FQNEAQ. The DNA of the CDR3 is TGTGCCAGCAGCTTAACCCCAGGGGGAGAGACCCAGTACTTC. It yields the protein CASSLTPGGETQYF.

The rearrangement uses TRBV6-4 and TRBJ1-4; tentative D call: TRBD1 (6 bases). The CDR3 spans 19 residues. The V gene's germline CDR1 is MRHNA and CDR2 SNTAGT. With 2 bases removed from V and 2 bases from J, the gap between germline ends came to 21 bases. This CDR3 reads CASSDPASGVAYTNEKLFF. In DNA form, the CDR3 reads TGTGCCAGCAGTGACCCCGCTTCAGGGGTAGCGTATACTAATGAAAAACTGTTTTTT.

In its sample, this clone was seen a few times. The chain carries TRBV5-5 and TRBJ2-1; 9 positions match TRBD2. Germline CDR1 SGHKS, CDR2 YYEKEE (reference sequence). CDR3 length: 15 amino acids. V shed 5 bases and J 5 bases; nucleotides not matched to a gene: 8. CDR3 loop: CASRREGGLDNEQFF. The CDR3 DNA sequence: TGTGCCAGCAGGCGGGAGGGGGGGCTCGACAATGAGCAGTTCTTC.

This clone came up a few times. The J gene is TRBJ2-5, the V gene TRBV9; 12 bases line up with TRBD2. With V trimmed by 4 bases and J by 7 bases, 11 bases remained unmatched. Germline V gene lookup returns CDR1 SGDLS and CDR2 YYNGEE. The CDR3 has 16 residues. The CDR3 DNA sequence: TGTGCCAGCAGCCACGGACTAGCGGGGAGCTCATGGACCCAGTACTTC. It translates to CASSHGLAGSSWTQYF. The variable domain in full, completed from reference TRBV9 and TRBJ2-5, reads DSGVTQTPKHLITATGQRVTLRCSPRSGDLSVYWYQQSLDQGLQFLIQYYNGEERAKGNILERFSAQQFPDLHSELNLSSLELGDSALYFCASSHGLAGSSWTQYFGPGTRLLVL.

The V call is TRBV5-4, the J call TRBJ2-4; 7 bases are a match to TRBD2. Germline V CDR1 and CDR2: SGHNT, YYREEE (reference sequence). CDR3 length: 15 residues. The V segment lost 0 bases and the J segment 6 bases; nucleotides outside the gene matches: 6. CDR3 DNA sequence: TGTGCCAGCAGCTTGGTGGAGGGAGGGGCAAACATTCAGTACTTC. This sequence encodes CASSLVEGGANIQYF.

Only a few counts were recorded for this clone. The chain is built from TRBV23-1 and TRBJ2-1; 7 bases are shared with TRBD1. TRBV23-1 is assigned to the ORF class and has an uncertain function. The length of the CDR3 is 16 residues. Trimming took 6 bases from V and 4 from J; bases not matched to a gene: 12. The CDR3 is CASRQQTRDSYNEQFF. Written as DNA, the CDR3 is TGCGCCAGCAGGCAACAAACCCGGGACAGTTACAATGAGCAGTTCTTC.

This clone was observed a few times. The chain carries TRBV5-4 and TRBJ2-3; a possible D gene is TRBD1 (5 bases). Trimming removed 6 bases at V and 0 bases at J, with 14 bases between. This CDR3 contains 15 residues. CDR1 is SGHNT and CDR2 is YYREEE in the germline V gene (reference sequence). The CDR3 protein is CASTPGFGSTDTQYF. Written as DNA, the CDR3 is TGTGCCAGCACCCCAGGGTTCGGTAGCACAGATACGCAGTATTTT.

This chain links TRBV28 with TRBJ1-1, with a tentative D call TRBD1 (5 bases). V dropped 6 bases and J dropped 0 bases, with 8 bases sitting between them. The CDR3 is made up of 13 amino acids. The germline V gene has CDR1 MDHEN and CDR2 SYDVKM. The CDR3 DNA is TGTGCCAGCAGACAGGTATTGAACACTGAAGCTTTCTTT. Protein: CASRQVLNTEAFF.

The rearrangement uses TRBV7-3 and TRBJ1-4; D is unclear. Trimming cost V 2 bases and J 4 bases, with 5 bases left between them. CDR1 and CDR2 from the germline V gene are SGHTA and FQGTGA. The CDR3 runs 13 residues. CDR3: CASSLSRNEKLFF. The CDR3 DNA is TGTGCCAGCAGCTTATCCCGTAATGAAAAACTGTTTTTT.

This clone was observed a handful of times. The V and J genes are TRBV29-1 and TRBJ2-2, with D perhaps matching TRBD2 (5 bases). The V and J ends lost 4 bases and 5 bases respectively, with 14 bases between them. Germline V lookup: CDR1 SQVTM, CDR2 ANQGSEA. This CDR3 is 14 amino acids long. The CDR3 nucleotides read TGCAGCGTTGGGAGTCTAGCCTCGACCGGGGAGCTGTTTTTT. Translation gives CSVGSLASTGELFF.